The clone carrying this T cell receptor (beta chain) was detected a few times. Its target is unknown. The data stem from a study of a mutant IDH1 vaccine in newly diagnosed glioma. The overall study: The start of vaccination came 4-6 weeks after radiotherapy alone, or with temozolomide cycles. Averaging around 42 years of age, treated patients were around 60% male and roughly 38% female. General study findings and limits: Vaccine-induced immune responses were detected in approximately 92% of patients. There seemed to be no relation between pseudoprogression and changes in top peripheral T cell clonotypes.

Indicated time point: week 35, safety follow-up. It was 300 ug of mutant IDH1 20-mer peptide that made up each vaccine dose, given with topical imiquimod. Using immunoSEQ multiplex PCR, the repertoire was profiled, and TCRdb retains in-frame clones only, with some absent. The sample shows more than 55,000 clones, less than 90% of them seen only once. The CDR3 has 13 residues. Germline values: CDR1 MNHNS, CDR2 SASEGT. V was pared by 0 bases and J by 1 base, with 3 bases between. The sequence was obtained from a man aged 25 to 40 with glioma. The chain couples TRBV6-1 to TRBJ1-1; no clear D gene. The specimen was PBMCs, collected from a glioma patient whose treatment included an IDH1 peptide vaccine. CDR3 in DNA: TGTGCCAGCAGTGAAGCTAAGAACACTGAAGCTTTCTTT. It translates to CASSEAKNTEAFF.